This TCR beta chain emerged from a study of T cell responses to AZD1222 COVID-19 vaccine. General study points: Nearly half of spike-specific TCRs reportedly target variant regions that are unmutated in the B.1.351 and B.1.1.7 variants.

Notes on this clone: Antigen: not known.

The repertoire was sequenced with immunoSEQ multiplex PCR; TCRdb's copy has only in-frame clones and lacks some. The sample includes roughly 110,000 clones, approximately 90% of them seen just once. This CDR3 contains 15 residues. The ends were cut back, 5 bases at V and 1 base at J, with 11 bases in the middle. Germline assignment: CDR1 LNHDA and CDR2 SQIVND (reference sequence). The sample in question was peripheral blood, obtained 28 days after the second AZD1222 dose. The V and J genes are TRBV19 and TRBJ1-4; D may be TRBD1 (5 bases). This clonotype was obtained from an adult who received the AZD1222 COVID-19 vaccine. CDR3 in DNA: TGTGCCAGTAGTTGGGGGAGACGAACTAATGAAAAACTGTTTTTT. Protein: CASSWGRRTNEKLFF.